This T cell receptor beta chain was observed in a study of blood T cell repertoires in COVID-19. Study-wide context: PBMCs, B-cell-depleted T cells, or T cells provided the cDNA or gDNA that made up the material.

The CDR3 is 16 residues long. Germline lookup yields CDR1 SGHRS and CDR2 YFSETQ. Trimming at V came to 4 bases and at J to 6 bases, leaving 11 bases not matched to a gene. How the authors handled the data: Counts of nucleated cells, estimated from reference gene primer amplification, were obtained. Profiled with immunoSEQ multiplex PCR; TCRdb holds only in-frame clones, not every one. V and J calls and clone size are copied from that table; D and trimming were computed from the DNA. The sample gives 100,000 to 150,000 clones, 70% to 90% of which show up once; 3.5% to 4% is in the top ten. The sequencing input was peripheral blood. V is TRBV5-1 and J is TRBJ2-2, with 8 bases identical to TRBD2. The clonotype was recovered from a woman aged 50 to 60 with acute or convalescent COVID-19. The CDR3 DNA follows: TGCGCCAGCAGCCTACGGGTAGCGGGAACTTCCGGGGAGCTGTTTTTT. It codes for CASSLRVAGTSGELFF.